One sample yielded the 8 T cell receptor beta chains listed below, sequenced in a study of T cells in Graves' hyperthyroidism and ophthalmopathy. Authors of the study amplified TCR beta CDR3 regions from RNA transcripts. HTBI primers were the set used in a first-round RT-PCR of the TCR CDR3. In TCRdb, the multiplex PCR reads were re-called with MiXCR into one record per CDR3 protein. The repertoire holds 340,000 or so distinct CDR3 sequences, with roughly 18% as singletons. The sequencing sample was made of blood. The receptors originated from a woman in her forties or fifties with Graves' hyperthyroidism.

Ten or more counts support this clonotype. The chain carries TRBV12-3 or TRBV12-4 and TRBJ1-2; possibly TRBD1 for D (5 bases). This CDR3 has 14 amino acids. Trimming shortened V by 5 bases and J by 2 bases, and 12 bases separated the two germline ends. The CDR3 DNA sequence: TGTGCCAGCAGTCCCCGGGACGCGAACTATGGCTACACCTTC. Its translation is CASSPRDANYGYTF.

This clonotype was counted between two and nine times. The J gene is TRBJ1-3, the V gene TRBV28, with D perhaps TRBD1 (5 bases). The CDR3 extends over 14 amino acids. The V end was cut by 3 bases, the J end by 11 bases, with 17 bases between. The germline V gene has CDR1 MDHEN and CDR2 SYDVKM. The chain's CDR3 is CASSLDGGAQAIYF. CDR3 coding DNA: TGTGCCAGCAGTTTGGACGGGGGTGCGCAAGCCATATATTTT.

This clonotype appeared a few times. The rearrangement links TRBV6-1 to TRBJ2-2; a weak D match, TRBD2 (6 bases). Germline lookup yields CDR1 MNHNS and CDR2 SASEGT. The CDR3 extends over 17 amino acids. Between the trimmed V and J ends, which lost 6 bases and 2 bases, there was a span of 19 bases. The CDR3 nucleotides read TGTGCCAGCAGATCAACTAGGGGTAGCGGCAACACCGGGGAGCTGTTTTTT. This codes for CASRSTRGSGNTGELFF.

This clonotype was seen ten or more times. The rearrangement joins TRBV5-1 to TRBJ2-7; no firm D call. Trimming left V 2 bases short and J 1 base short, with 13 bases between. The CDR3 is 15 amino acids. Looked up from germline, CDR1 is SGHRS and CDR2 is YFSETQ. The CDR3 loop is CASSFEVGISYEQYF. The CDR3 DNA reads TGCGCCAGCAGCTTCGAGGTCGGTATATCCTACGAGCAGTACTTC.

The chain employs TRBV29-1 and TRBJ1-2, with TRBD1 as a possible D gene (6 bases). Germline CDR1 reads SQVTM; CDR2 reads ANQGSEA. This CDR3 has 12 residues. Trimming shortened V by 4 bases and J by 3 bases, and 9 bases separated the two germline ends. CDR3 sequence reads: CSVGGGDYGYTF. The CDR3 coding sequence is TGCAGCGTTGGCGGGGGCGACTATGGCTACACCTTC.

A few counts support this clonotype. The rearrangement uses TRBV28 and TRBJ1-1; TRBD1 is a possible D gene (5 bases). Trimming took 11 bases from V and 6 from J, leaving 16 bases between them. Germline V gene lookup returns CDR1 MDHEN and CDR2 SYDVKM. The CDR3 contains 12 residues. This CDR3 is CAGQDSSSEAFF. In DNA, the CDR3 is TGTGCCGGACAAGACAGCTCTTCTGAAGCTTTCTTT. Full variable domain (missing parts from reference TRBV28 and TRBJ1-1): DVKVTQSSRYLVKRTGEKVFLECVQDMDHENMFWYRQDPGLGLRLIYFSYDVKMKEKGDIPEGYSVSREKKERFSLILESASTNQTSMYLCAGQDSSSEAFFGQGTRLTVV.

In this sample, this clonotype turned up many times. This chain connects TRBV12-3 or TRBV12-4 to TRBJ1-2, with 7 bases fitting TRBD1. There are 14 residues in the CDR3. Unmatched junction bases numbered 8, after V lost 6 bases and J lost 4 bases. The CDR3 here is CASRPTGTAYGYTF. CDR3 DNA: TGTGCCAGCAGGCCAACCGGGACAGCCTATGGCTACACCTTC.

This chain joins TRBV28 and TRBJ1-2, with unresolved D. The V end lost 4 bases, the J end lost 8 bases, and 20 bases lay between the germline ends. Germline CDR1 MDHEN, CDR2 SYDVKM. The CDR3 extends over 15 amino acids. CDR3 nucleotide sequence: TGTGCCAGCAGTTCTCACGGACGGGCCGTCGACGGCTACACCTTC. Translation: CASSSHGRAVDGYTF.